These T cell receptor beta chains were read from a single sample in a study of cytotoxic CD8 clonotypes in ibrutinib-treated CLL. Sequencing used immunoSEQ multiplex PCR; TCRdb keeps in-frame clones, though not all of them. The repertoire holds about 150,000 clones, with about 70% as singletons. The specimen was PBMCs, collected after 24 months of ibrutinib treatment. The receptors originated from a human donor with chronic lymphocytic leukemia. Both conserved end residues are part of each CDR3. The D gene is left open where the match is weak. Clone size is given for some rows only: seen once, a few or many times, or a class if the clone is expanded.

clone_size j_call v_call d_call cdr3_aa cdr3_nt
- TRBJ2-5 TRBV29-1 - CSVEHSGETQYF TGCAGCGTTGAACACTCGGGGGAGACCCAGTACTTC
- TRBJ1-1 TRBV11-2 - CASSLGPGTNTEAFF TGTGCCAGCAGCTTAGGTCCAGGAACGAACACTGAAGCTTTCTTT
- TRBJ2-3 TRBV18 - CASSPRSGTDTQYF TGTGCCAGCTCACCCCGGAGCGGGACAGATACGCAGTATTTT
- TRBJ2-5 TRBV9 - CASSPTGETQYF TGTGCCAGCTCGCCCACAGGGGAGACCCAGTACTTC
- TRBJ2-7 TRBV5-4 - CASSPPGTSSREQYF TGTGCCAGCAGCCCCCCCGGGACTTCCTCCCGCGAGCAGTACTTC
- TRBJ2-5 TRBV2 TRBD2 CASNRAGTGPETQYF TGTGCCAGCAACCGAGCGGGAACGGGCCCAGAGACCCAGTACTTC
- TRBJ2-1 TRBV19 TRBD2 CASSTPGLPQFF TGTGCCAGTAGTACCCCGGGACTACCCCAGTTCTTC
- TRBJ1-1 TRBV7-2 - CASSLGPTTEAFF TGTGCCAGCAGCTTAGGTCCGACCACTGAAGCTTTCTTT
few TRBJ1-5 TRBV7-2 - CASSLGIGGGGNQPQHF TGTGCCAGCAGCTTAGGGATCGGGGGGGGCGGCAATCAGCCCCAGCATTTT
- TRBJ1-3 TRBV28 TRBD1 CASRTGGAGNTIYF TGTGCCAGCAGAACAGGGGGCGCAGGAAACACCATATATTTT
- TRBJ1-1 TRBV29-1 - CSVSSTEAFF TGCAGCGTTTCAAGCACTGAAGCTTTCTTT
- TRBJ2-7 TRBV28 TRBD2 CASRRDTSGGAVSEQYF TGTGCCAGCAGGCGGGACACTAGCGGGGGGGCCGTAAGCGAGCAGTACTTC
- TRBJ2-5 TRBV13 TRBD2 CASSPSPGTSEGAQYF TGTGCCAGCAGCCCCTCACCCGGGACTAGCGAGGGGGCCCAGTACTTC
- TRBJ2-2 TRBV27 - CASSPPPRGGTGELFF TGTGCCAGCAGTCCCCCCCCGCGGGGTGGAACCGGGGAGCTGTTTTTT
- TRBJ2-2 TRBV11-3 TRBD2 CASSRGRVGTGELFF TGTGCCAGCAGCCGGGGGAGGGTTGGCACCGGGGAGCTGTTTTTT
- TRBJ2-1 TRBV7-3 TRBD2 CASSTLRTSGRNEQFF TGTGCCAGCAGCACCCTTCGGACTAGCGGGAGAAATGAGCAGTTCTTC
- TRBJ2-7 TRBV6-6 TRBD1 CASSPGTGQTYEQYF TGTGCCAGCAGTCCCGGGACAGGGCAGACCTACGAGCAGTACTTC
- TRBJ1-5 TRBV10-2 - CASSESTAGPQHF TGCGCCAGCAGTGAGTCGACAGCGGGGCCCCAGCATTTT
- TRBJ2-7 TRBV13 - CASSPPGSYEQYF TGTGCCAGCAGCCCACCGGGCTCCTACGAGCAGTACTTC
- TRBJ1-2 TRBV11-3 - CASSSRHYGYTF TGTGCCAGCAGCTCCCGACATTATGGCTACACCTTC
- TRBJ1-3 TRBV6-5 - CASSYLGPGNTIYF TGTGCCAGCAGTTATCTAGGGCCTGGAAACACCATATATTTT
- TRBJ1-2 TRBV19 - CASSTTGAPYGYTF TGTGCCAGTAGCACCACCGGGGCCCCATATGGCTACACCTTC
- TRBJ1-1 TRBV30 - CAWSAPGAFF TGTGCCTGGAGTGCCCCGGGGGCTTTCTTT
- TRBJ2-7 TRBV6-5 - CASSPGTGRYEQYF TGTGCCAGCAGTCCCGGGACCGGGCGCTACGAGCAGTACTTC
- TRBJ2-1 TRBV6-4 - CASSDSLGAEGQFF TGTGCCAGCAGTGACTCCCTCGGGGCGGAGGGGCAGTTCTTC
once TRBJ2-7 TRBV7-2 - CASSLARGPYEQYF TGTGCCAGCAGCTTGGCCCGGGGACCCTACGAGCAGTACTTC
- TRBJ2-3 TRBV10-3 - CAIRDHTDTQYF TGTGCCATCAGGGACCACACAGATACGCAGTATTTT
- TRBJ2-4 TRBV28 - CASSPQGNIQYF TGTGCCAGCAGCCCACAGGGAAACATTCAGTACTTC
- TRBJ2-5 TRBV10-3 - CAISDHTAGLQETQYF TGTGCCATCAGTGACCACACCGCGGGACTCCAAGAGACCCAGTACTTC
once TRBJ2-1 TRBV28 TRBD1 CASSSAGTDSYNEQFF TGTGCCAGCAGTAGCGCCGGGACAGACTCCTACAATGAGCAGTTCTTC
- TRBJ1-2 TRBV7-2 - CASSQGFLGYGYTF TGTGCCAGCAGCCAGGGGTTTCTGGGCTATGGCTACACCTTC
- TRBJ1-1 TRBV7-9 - CASSPRGGYAEAFF TGTGCCAGCAGCCCCCGGGGGGGGTATGCTGAAGCTTTCTTT
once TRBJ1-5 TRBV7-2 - CASSLGGGPQPQHF TGTGCCAGCAGCTTGGGCGGGGGCCCTCAGCCCCAGCATTTT
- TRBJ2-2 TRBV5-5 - CASSFEQNTGELFF TGTGCCAGCAGCTTTGAACAGAACACCGGGGAGCTGTTTTTT
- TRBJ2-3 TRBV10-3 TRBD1 CAISERGQGLADTQYF TGTGCCATCAGTGAGCGGGGACAGGGGCTTGCAGATACGCAGTATTTT
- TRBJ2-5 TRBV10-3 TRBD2 CATTSGDQETQYF TGTGCCACTACTAGCGGGGACCAAGAGACCCAGTACTTC
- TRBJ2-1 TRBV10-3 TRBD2 CAIRPGLAANEQFF TGTGCCATCAGGCCGGGACTAGCGGCCAATGAGCAGTTCTTC
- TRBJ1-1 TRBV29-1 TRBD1 CSASLGQMNTEAFF TGCAGCGCCTCCCTGGGACAGATGAACACTGAAGCTTTCTTT
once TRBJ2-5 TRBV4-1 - CASSPGQETQYF TGCGCCAGCAGCCCGGGGCAAGAGACCCAGTACTTC
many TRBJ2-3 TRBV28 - CASSFFGDTQYF TGTGCCAGCAGTTTCTTCGGGGATACGCAGTATTTT
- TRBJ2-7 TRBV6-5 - CASSPGEGGSYEQYF TGTGCCAGCAGCCCGGGGGAGGGGGGCTCCTACGAGCAGTACTTC
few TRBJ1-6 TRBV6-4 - CASRVGSYNSPLHF TGTGCCAGCAGGGTGGGCTCCTATAATTCACCCCTCCACTTT
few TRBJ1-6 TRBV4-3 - CASSQEGAGLNSPLHF TGCGCCAGCAGCCAAGAAGGGGCAGGTCTTAATTCACCCCTCCACTTT
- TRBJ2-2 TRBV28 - CASKPGTWGVGELFF TGTGCCAGCAAACCCGGGACCTGGGGTGTCGGGGAGCTGTTTTTT
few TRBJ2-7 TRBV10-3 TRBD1 CAISESTGSYEQYF TGTGCCATCAGTGAGTCGACAGGGAGCTACGAGCAGTACTTC
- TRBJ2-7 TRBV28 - CASSLRYEQYF TGTGCCAGCAGTTTGAGGTACGAGCAGTACTTC
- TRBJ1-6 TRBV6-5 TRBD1 CASSRQGYNSPLHF TGTGCCAGCAGCCGACAGGGGTATAATTCACCCCTCCACTTT
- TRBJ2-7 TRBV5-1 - CASSFTGTYEQYF TGCGCCAGCAGCTTTACAGGTACCTACGAGCAGTACTTC